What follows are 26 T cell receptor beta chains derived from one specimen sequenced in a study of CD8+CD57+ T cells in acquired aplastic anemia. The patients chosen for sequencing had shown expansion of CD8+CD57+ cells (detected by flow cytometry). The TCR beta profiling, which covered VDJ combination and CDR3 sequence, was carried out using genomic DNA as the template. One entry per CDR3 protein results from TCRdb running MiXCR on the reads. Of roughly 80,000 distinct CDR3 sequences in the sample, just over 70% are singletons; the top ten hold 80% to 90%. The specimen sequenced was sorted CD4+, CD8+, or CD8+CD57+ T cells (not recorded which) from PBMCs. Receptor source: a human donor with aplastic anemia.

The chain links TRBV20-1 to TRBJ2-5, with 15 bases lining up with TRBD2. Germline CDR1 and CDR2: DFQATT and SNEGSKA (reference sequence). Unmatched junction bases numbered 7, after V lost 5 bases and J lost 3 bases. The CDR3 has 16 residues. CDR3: CSAGGTSGGLKETQYF. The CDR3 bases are TGCAGTGCTGGGGGGACTAGCGGGGGGTTAAAAGAGACCCAGTACTTC.

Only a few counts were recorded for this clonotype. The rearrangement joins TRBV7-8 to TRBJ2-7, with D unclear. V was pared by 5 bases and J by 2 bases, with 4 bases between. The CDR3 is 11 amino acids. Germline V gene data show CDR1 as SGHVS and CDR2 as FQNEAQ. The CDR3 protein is CASSTTYEQYF. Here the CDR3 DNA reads TGTGCCAGCAGCACCACCTACGAGCAGTACTTC.

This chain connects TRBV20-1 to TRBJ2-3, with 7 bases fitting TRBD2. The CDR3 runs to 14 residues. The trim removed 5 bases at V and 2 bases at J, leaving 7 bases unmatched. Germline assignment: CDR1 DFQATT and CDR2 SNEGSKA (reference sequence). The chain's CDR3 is CSAGKRGYTDTQYF. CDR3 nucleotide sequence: TGCAGTGCTGGGAAGCGGGGTTACACAGATACGCAGTATTTT.

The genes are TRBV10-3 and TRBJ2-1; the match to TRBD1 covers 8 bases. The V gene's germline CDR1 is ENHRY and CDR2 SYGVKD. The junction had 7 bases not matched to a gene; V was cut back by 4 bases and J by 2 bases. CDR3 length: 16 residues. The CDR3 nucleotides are TGTGCCATCAGTGCTCCAGGGGGCGTCGCCTACAATGAGCAGTTCTTC. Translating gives CAISAPGGVAYNEQFF.

The CDR3 region is CASSLWRTTNYGYTF. The CDR3, as DNA: TGTGCCAGCAGCTTGTGGCGGACGACTAACTATGGCTACACCTTC. The chain couples TRBV5-6 to TRBJ1-2; D gene uncertain. V gave up 1 base and J gave up 0 bases, with 10 bases separating them. This CDR3 is built from 15 residues. The V gene's germline CDR1 is SGHDT and CDR2 YYEEEE.

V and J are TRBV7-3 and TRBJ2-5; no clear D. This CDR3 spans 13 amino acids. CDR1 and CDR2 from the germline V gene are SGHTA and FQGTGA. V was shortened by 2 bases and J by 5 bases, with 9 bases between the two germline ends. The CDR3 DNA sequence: TGTGCCAGCAGCTTAGGGCAGGCGGAGACCCAGTACTTC. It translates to CASSLGQAETQYF.

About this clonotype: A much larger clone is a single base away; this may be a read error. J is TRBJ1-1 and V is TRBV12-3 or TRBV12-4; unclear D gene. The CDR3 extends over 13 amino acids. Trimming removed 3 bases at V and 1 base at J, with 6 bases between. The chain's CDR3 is CASSLRGNTEAFF. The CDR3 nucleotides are TGTGCCAGCAGTTTGAGAGGGAACACTGAAGCTTTCTTT.

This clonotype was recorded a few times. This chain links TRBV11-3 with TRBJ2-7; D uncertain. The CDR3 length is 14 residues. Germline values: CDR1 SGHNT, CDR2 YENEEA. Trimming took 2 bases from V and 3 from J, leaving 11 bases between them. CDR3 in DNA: TGTGCCAGCAGCTTAAAGGCGGTTTTCTACGAGCAGTACTTC. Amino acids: CASSLKAVFYEQYF.

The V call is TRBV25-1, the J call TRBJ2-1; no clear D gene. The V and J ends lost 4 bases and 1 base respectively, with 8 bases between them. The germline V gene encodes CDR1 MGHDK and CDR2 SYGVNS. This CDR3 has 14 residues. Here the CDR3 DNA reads TGTGCCAGCAGTGTAGGAGTGTCCTACAATGAGCAGTTCTTC. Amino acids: CASSVGVSYNEQFF. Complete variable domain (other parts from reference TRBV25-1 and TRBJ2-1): EADIYQTPRYLVIGTGKKITLECSQTMGHDKMYWYQQDPGMELHLIHYSYGVNSTEKGDLSSESTVSRIRTEHFPLTLESARPSHTSQYLCASSVGVSYNEQFFGPGTRLTVL.

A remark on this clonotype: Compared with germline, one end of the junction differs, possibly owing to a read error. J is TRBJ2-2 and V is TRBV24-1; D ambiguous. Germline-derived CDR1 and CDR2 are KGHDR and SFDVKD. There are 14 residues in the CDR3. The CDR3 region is CAISEFGSTGELFF. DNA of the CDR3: TGTGCCATCAGTGAGTTTGGTTCCACCGGGGAGCTGTTTTTT.

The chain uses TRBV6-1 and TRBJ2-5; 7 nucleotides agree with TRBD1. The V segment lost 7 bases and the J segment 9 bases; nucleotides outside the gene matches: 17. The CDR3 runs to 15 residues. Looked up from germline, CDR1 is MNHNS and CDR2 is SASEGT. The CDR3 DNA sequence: TGTGCCAGCAACTTGATGACAGGGTTCGTGGAGGCCCAGTACTTC. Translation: CASNLMTGFVEAQYF.

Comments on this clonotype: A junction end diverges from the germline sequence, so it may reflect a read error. CDR3 protein: CASSLGRDNGYAF. Here the CDR3 DNA reads TGTGCCAGCAGCTTAGGGCGGGACAATGGCTACGCCTTC. The chain joins TRBV7-9 to TRBJ1-2, with D tentatively TRBD1 (6 bases). Germline values: CDR1 SEHNR, CDR2 FQNEAQ (reference sequence). This CDR3 comprises 13 residues.

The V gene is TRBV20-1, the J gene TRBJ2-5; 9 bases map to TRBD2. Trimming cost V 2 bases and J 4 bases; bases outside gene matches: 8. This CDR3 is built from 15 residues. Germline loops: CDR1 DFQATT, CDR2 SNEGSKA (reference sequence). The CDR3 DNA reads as TGCAGTGCTAGAAAGGTAGCGGGGGTGAGAGAGACCCAGTACTTC. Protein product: CSARKVAGVRETQYF.

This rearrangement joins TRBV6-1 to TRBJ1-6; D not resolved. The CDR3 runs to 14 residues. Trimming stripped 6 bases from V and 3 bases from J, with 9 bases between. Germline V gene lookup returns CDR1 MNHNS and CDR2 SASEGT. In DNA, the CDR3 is TGTGCCAGCAGCCCCACCTACTATAATTCACCCCTCCACTTT. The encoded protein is CASSPTYYNSPLHF.

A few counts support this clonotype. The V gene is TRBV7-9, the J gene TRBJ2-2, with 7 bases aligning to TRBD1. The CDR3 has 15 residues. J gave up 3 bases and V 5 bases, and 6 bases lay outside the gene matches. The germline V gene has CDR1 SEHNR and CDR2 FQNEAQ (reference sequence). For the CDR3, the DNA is TGTGCCAGCAGCAACGGACAGGCAGACACCGGGGAGCTGTTTTTT. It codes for CASSNGQADTGELFF.

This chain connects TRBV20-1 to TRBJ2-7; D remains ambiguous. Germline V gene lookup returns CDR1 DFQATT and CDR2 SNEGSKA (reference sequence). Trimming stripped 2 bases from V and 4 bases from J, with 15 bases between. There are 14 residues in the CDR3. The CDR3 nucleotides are TGCAGTGCTAGATGGCAGCTAGGCTTATACGAGCAGTACTTC. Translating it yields CSARWQLGLYEQYF.

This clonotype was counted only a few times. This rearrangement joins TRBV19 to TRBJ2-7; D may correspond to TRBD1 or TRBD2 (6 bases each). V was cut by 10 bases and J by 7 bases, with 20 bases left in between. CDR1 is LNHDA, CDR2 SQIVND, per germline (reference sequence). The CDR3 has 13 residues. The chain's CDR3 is CATEGGPLREQYF. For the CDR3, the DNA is TGTGCCACCGAAGGGGGGCCCTTACGAGAGCAGTACTTC.

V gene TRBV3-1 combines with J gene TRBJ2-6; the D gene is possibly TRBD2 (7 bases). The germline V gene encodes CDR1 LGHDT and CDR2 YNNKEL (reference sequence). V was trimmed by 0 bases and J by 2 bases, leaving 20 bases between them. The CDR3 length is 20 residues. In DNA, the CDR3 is TGTGCCAGCAGCCAAGAACCGGCGAAGCGCGGGGGCCCTGGGGCCAACGTCCTGACTTTC. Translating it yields CASSQEPAKRGGPGANVLTF.

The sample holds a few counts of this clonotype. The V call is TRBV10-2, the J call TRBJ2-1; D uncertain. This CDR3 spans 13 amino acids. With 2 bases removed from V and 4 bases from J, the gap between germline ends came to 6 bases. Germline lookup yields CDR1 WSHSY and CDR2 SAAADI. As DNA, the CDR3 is TGCGCCAGCAGTGAGGTTTCTTACAATGAGCAGTTCTTC. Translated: CASSEVSYNEQFF.

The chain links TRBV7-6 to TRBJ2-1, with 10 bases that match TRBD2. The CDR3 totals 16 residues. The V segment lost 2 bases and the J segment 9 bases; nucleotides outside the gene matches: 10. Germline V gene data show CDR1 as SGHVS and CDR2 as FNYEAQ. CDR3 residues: CASSLMASGGIGEQFF. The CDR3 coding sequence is TGTGCCAGCAGCTTAATGGCTAGCGGGGGTATAGGTGAGCAGTTCTTC.

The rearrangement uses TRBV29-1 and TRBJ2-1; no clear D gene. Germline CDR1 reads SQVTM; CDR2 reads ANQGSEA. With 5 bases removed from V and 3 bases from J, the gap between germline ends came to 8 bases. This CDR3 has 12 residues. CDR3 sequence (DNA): TGCAGCGTTTTGTTCAACTACAATGAGCAGTTCTTC. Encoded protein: CSVLFNYNEQFF.

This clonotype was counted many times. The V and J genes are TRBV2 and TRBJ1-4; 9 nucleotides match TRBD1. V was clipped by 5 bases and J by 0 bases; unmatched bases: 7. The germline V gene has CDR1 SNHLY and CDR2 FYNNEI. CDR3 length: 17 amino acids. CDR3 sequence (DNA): TGTGCCAGCAGTAACCCGGGACAGGGTGCAACTAATGAAAAACTGTTTTTT. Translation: CASSNPGQGATNEKLFF.

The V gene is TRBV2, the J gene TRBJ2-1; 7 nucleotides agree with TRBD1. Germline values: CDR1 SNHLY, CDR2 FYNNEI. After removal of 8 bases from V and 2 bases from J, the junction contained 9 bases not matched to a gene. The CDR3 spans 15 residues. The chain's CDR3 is CASSQGLTAYNEQFF. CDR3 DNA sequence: TGTGCCAGCTCACAGGGGCTAACCGCCTACAATGAGCAGTTCTTC.

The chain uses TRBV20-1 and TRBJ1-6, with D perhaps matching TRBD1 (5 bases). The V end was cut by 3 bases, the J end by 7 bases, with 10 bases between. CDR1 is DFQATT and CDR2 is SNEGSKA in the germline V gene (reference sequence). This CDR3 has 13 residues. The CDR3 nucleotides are TGCAGTGCTAGCCGGGACGGCAATTCACCCCTCCACTTT. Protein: CSASRDGNSPLHF.

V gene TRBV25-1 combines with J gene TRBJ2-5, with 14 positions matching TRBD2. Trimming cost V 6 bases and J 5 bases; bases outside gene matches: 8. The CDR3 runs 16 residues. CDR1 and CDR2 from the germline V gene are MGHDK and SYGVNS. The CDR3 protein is CASSPGTSGRGETQYF. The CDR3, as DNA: TGTGCCAGCAGCCCCGGGACTAGCGGGAGAGGGGAGACCCAGTACTTC. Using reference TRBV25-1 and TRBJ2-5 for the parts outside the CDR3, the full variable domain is EADIYQTPRYLVIGTGKKITLECSQTMGHDKMYWYQQDPGMELHLIHYSYGVNSTEKGDLSSESTVSRIRTEHFPLTLESARPSHTSQYLCASSPGTSGRGETQYFGPGTRLLVL.

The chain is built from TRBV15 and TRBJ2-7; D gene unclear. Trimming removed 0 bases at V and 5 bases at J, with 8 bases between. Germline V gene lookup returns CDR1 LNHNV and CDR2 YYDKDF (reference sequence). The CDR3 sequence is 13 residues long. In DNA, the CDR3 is TGTGCCACCAGCAGAGATTTAGCACACGAGCAGTACTTC. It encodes CATSRDLAHEQYF.